The clone carrying this T cell receptor beta chain turned up a few times. What it binds is not known. The sample comes from a study of persistence of HIV-infected CD4 T cells. Study as a whole: CD4+ T cells responding to CMV or HIV-1 Gag were isolated.

The libraries were made with immunoSEQ version 4 in survey mode. The protocol was immunoSEQ multiplex PCR, while the TCRdb copy is restricted to in-frame clones and leaves out a portion. Of under 40,000 clones listed, roughly 82% are singletons. The CDR3 covers 14 residues. Per the germline V gene, CDR1 is LNHDA and CDR2 is SQIVND (reference sequence). Trimming took off 9 bases at V and 3 bases at J, with 18 bases between the two ends. Cells were stimulated with CMV-infected fibroblast lysates at about 10 ug/mL. Sorted nonresponding memory CD4+ T cells were CD40L-negative, CD69-negative, CD45RO-high. For about 20 hours, CD8-depleted PBMCs received anti-CD28/CD49d costimulation, a CD40-blocking antibody and enfuvirtide.

The receptor comes from an adult woman with HIV who was CMV-seropositive. The chain links TRBV19 to TRBJ2-7; perhaps TRBD1 as D (7 bases). This specimen consisted of CD4+ T cells sorted from PBMCs after approximately 20-hour stimulation, obtained from a patient who received antiretroviral therapy. CDR3 nucleotide sequence: TGTGCCAGCGCTAGGGGGGACAGTCTCTACGAGCAGTACTTC. Translation gives CASARGDSLYEQYF. The whole variable domain, remainder taken from reference TRBV19 and TRBJ2-7, is DGGITQSPKYLFRKEGQNVTLSCEQNLNHDAMYWYRQDPGQGLRLIYYSQIVNDFQKGDIAEGYSVSREKKESFPLTVTSAQKNPTAFYLCASARGDSLYEQYFGPGTRLTVT.